The following is a T cell receptor beta chain sequence with its context. These data originate in a study of CD8 T cells in Susac syndrome. Random hexamers were used to reverse transcribe the RNA input (about 0.45 to 1 ug). Coverage of TCR beta CDR3 amplification by immunoSEQ multiplex PCR extended to 54 Vbeta and 13 Jbeta. One entry per CDR3 protein, called by TCRdb with MiXCR from the immunoSEQ multiplex PCR reads. The sample lists some 260,000 distinct CDR3 sequences; 85% were seen once. Between the trimmed V and J ends, which lost 4 bases and 5 bases, there was a span of 15 bases. This CDR3 has 14 residues. Germline CDR1 MGHRA, CDR2 YSYEKL. Sequencing of TCR beta was undertaken in CD8+ and CD4+ T cells derived from blood. TEMRA cells were enriched by FACS, while CD8+ and CD4+ T cells were obtained through a negative isolation that was performed magnetically.

This clonotype was obtained from a human donor with multiple sclerosis. Sequencing was carried out using CD8+ T cells from PBMCs. The chain recombines TRBV4-1 with TRBJ2-7, with a possible D match to TRBD2 (6 bases). CDR3 DNA: TGCGCCAGCAGCCCCCGGGACTCACCCAACGAGCAGTACTTC. The encoded protein is CASSPRDSPNEQYF.